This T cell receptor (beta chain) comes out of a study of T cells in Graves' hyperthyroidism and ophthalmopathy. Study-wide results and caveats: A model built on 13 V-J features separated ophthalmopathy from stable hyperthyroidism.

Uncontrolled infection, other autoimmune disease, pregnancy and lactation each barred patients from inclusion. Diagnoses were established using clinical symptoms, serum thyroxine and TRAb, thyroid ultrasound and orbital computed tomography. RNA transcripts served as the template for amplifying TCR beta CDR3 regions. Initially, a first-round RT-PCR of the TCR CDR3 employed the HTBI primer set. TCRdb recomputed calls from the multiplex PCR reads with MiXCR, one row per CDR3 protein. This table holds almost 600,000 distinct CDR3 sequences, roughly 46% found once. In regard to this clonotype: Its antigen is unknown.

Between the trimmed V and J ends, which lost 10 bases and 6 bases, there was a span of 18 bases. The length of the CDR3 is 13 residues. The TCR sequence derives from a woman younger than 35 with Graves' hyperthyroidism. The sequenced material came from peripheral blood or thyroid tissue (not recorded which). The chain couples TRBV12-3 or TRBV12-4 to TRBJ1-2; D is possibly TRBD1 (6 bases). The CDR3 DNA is TGTGCCAATCAACCGGACAGTAGGGATGGCTACACCTTC. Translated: CANQPDSRDGYTF.